The clone carrying this TCR beta chain was detected only a few times. Its target is not known. The time point denotes: healthy volunteer bleed at 2 weeks. Unfractionated whole blood yielded total RNA. The V end lost 5 bases, the J end lost 3 bases, and 10 bases lay between the germline ends. Germline-derived CDR1 and CDR2 are MNHEY and SMNVEV (reference sequence). This CDR3 contains 13 residues. This record comes from a study of human T cells and chemical hapten exposure. In TCRdb, the RACE reads were re-called with MiXCR into one record per CDR3 protein. In the table there are 100,000 to 150,000 distinct CDR3 sequences, about 9.4% of which are singletons. Findings and limits, study-wide: Unchanged with DPC sensitization were TCRs above 1 in 1000 frequency.

Sequencing was carried out using whole blood. The receptor's source is a male donor in good health. Some clones in this sample may be carry-over from other donors' samples. The genes are TRBV27 and TRBJ2-5; D gene ambiguous. The DNA of the CDR3 is TGTGCCAGCAGTGGGAACCCTAAAGAGACCCAGTACTTC. The encoded protein is CASSGNPKETQYF.